Listed here are 3 T cell receptor beta chains from one sample, sequenced in a study of blood T cell repertoires in COVID-19. Only in-frame clones appear in the TCRdb table, and some are missing; sequencing was by immunoSEQ multiplex PCR. The table shows 90,000 to 110,000 clones, with around three quarters occurring only once. Material: peripheral blood. These receptors were obtained from a human donor in a cohort sampled during active or convalescent COVID-19.

Only a few counts were recorded for this clone. The V call is TRBV3-1 (or the pseudogene TRBV3-2), the J call TRBJ1-1, with D perhaps matching TRBD1 (5 bases). The germline V gene has CDR1 LGHDT and CDR2 YNNKEL (reference sequence). Trimming took off 5 bases at V and 1 base at J, with 14 bases between the two ends. The CDR3 extends over 15 amino acids. The CDR3 DNA reads as TGTGCCAGCAGCGGACGTGACAGACCGAACACTGAAGCTTTCTTT. This translates into CASSGRDRPNTEAFF.

V usage is TRBV7-2 and J usage is TRBJ2-7, with 11 bases lining up with TRBD2. Germline V CDR1 and CDR2: SGHTA, FQGNSA. V was clipped by 5 bases and J by 2 bases; unmatched bases: 8. The CDR3 covers 16 residues. The CDR3 DNA is TGTGCCAGCAGCACCCCTAGCGGGGGGTCCCCCTACGAGCAGTACTTC. Translated, it gives CASSTPSGGSPYEQYF. Complete variable domain (other parts from reference TRBV7-2 and TRBJ2-7): GAGVSQSPSNKVTEKGKDVELRCDPISGHTALYWYRQSLGQGLEFLIYFQGNSAPDKSGLPSDRFSAERTGGSVSTLTIQRTQQEDSAVYLCASSTPSGGSPYEQYFGPGTRLTVT.

The chain combines TRBV6-5 with TRBJ2-7, with 9 bases aligning to TRBD1. The trim removed 3 bases at V and 2 bases at J, leaving 5 bases unmatched. In germline, CDR1 is MNHEY, CDR2 SVGAGI. The CDR3 runs to 15 residues. The CDR3 loop reads CASSYSDRGAYEQYF. The CDR3, as DNA: TGTGCCAGCAGTTATTCCGACAGGGGGGCCTACGAGCAGTACTTC.